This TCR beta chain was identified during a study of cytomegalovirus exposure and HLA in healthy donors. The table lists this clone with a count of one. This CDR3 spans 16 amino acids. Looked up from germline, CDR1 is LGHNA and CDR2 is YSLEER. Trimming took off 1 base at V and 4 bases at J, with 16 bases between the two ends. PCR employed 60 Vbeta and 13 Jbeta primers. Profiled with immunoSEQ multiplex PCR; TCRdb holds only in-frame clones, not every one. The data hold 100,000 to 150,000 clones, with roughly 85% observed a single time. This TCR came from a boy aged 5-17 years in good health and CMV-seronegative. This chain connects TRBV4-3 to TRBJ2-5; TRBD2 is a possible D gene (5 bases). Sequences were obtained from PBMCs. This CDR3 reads CASSQGTLEVAETQYF. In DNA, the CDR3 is TGCGCCAGCAGCCAAGGGACTCTAGAAGTTGCAGAGACCCAGTACTTC.